The 6 T cell receptor beta chains in this list originate from one sample, sequenced in a study of T-cell memory formation after mild COVID-19. TCRdb re-analysed the 5' RACE reads in MiXCR, keeping a single row per CDR3 protein. The sample includes 150,000 to 200,000 distinct CDR3 sequences, more than 12% of them seen just once. Sequences were obtained from PBMCs or a T cell subset sorted from them (not recorded which). All receptors come from an adult woman who had mild COVID-19 (a few samples of this study predate the infection). Cell type and time point are not known.

This clonotype showed up just a few times. The chain employs TRBV5-1 and TRBJ2-1, with TRBD2 matching 7 bases. The V and J ends lost 5 bases and 8 bases, in that order; junction bases with no gene match: 10. Germline V gives CDR1 SGHRS, CDR2 YFSETQ. The CDR3 covers 14 residues. This CDR3 is CASRSGERSHEQFF. In DNA, the CDR3 is TGCGCCAGCAGGAGCGGGGAGAGGAGCCATGAGCAGTTCTTC. Full variable domain (rest looked up from reference TRBV5-1 and TRBJ2-1): KAGVTQTPRYLIKTRGQQVTLSCSPISGHRSVSWYQQTPGQGLQFLFEYFSETQRNKGNFPGRFSGRQFSNSRSEMNVSTLELGDSALYLCASRSGERSHEQFFGPGTRLTVL.

This clonotype was observed a few times. The CDR3 DNA reads TGCGCCAGCAGCCAAACAGAGGGACTAGCGGGCGTAAATGAGCAGTTCTTC. Residues: CASSQTEGLAGVNEQFF. The chain combines TRBV4-1 with TRBJ2-1; 12 nucleotides align to TRBD2. V lost 2 bases and J lost 7; bases outside the gene matches: 9. Germline V lookup: CDR1 MGHRA, CDR2 YSYEKL. This CDR3 contains 17 residues.

This clonotype turned up a few times. CDR3 sequence reads: CASSQVTLNTGELFF. The CDR3 bases are TGCGCCAGCAGCCAAGTGACACTTAACACCGGGGAGCTGTTTTTT. The V call is TRBV4-3, the J call TRBJ2-2; no firm D call. The CDR3 sequence is 15 residues long. Looked up from germline, CDR1 is LGHNA and CDR2 is YSLEER. The germline V and J ends were trimmed by 1 base and 2 bases, with 8 bases remaining between them.

The sample holds many counts of this clonotype. The genes are TRBV4-1 and TRBJ2-7, with TRBD1 as a possible D gene (6 bases). The CDR3 is 15 amino acids. Germline lookup yields CDR1 MGHRA and CDR2 YSYEKL. The V end lost 4 bases, the J end lost 3 bases, and 16 bases lay between the germline ends. This CDR3 reads CASSRGQGSLYEQYF. The DNA for the CDR3 is TGCGCCAGCAGCCGAGGGCAGGGGAGTCTCTACGAGCAGTACTTC.

This clonotype was counted a few times. The chain recombines TRBV5-5 with TRBJ2-1; D possibly corresponds to TRBD2 (5 bases). The CDR3 consists of 12 residues. Germline CDR1 reads SGHKS; CDR2 reads YYEKEE (reference sequence). V lost 3 bases and J lost 9, with 10 bases in between. The CDR3 sequence is CASSWSAGEQFF. In DNA form, the CDR3 reads TGTGCCAGCAGCTGGTCGGCGGGTGAGCAGTTCTTC.

This clonotype was picked up many times. Germline and junction disagree at one end, which may indicate a read error. The J gene is TRBJ2-7, the V gene TRBV7-7; the match to TRBD1 covers 10 bases. The V gene's germline CDR1 is SSHAT and CDR2 FNYEAQ (reference sequence). This CDR3 has 15 amino acids. The CDR3, as DNA: TGTGCTAGCAGCTTCGGACAGGGGGATTCCTACGAGCAGTACTTC. Translating gives CASSFGQGDSYEQYF.